One and the same sample provided the 18 T cell receptor beta chains below, sequenced in a study of shared clonotypes between healthy human individuals. The method was immunoSEQ multiplex PCR; TCRdb's version includes in-frame clones alone and lacks a portion of them. Among 2 million to 2.5 million clones listed, around 95% were seen once. The sample taken for sequencing was naive CD4+ T cells sorted from blood. Noted subset: CD45RA+ positively selected. Source of these receptors: a man in his late teens or twenties in good health.

J is TRBJ2-3 and V is TRBV7-9; D remains unclear. Germline lookup yields CDR1 SEHNR and CDR2 FQNEAQ (reference sequence). CDR3 length equals 10 residues. Trimming cost V 5 bases and J 8 bases, with 5 bases left between them. The chain's CDR3 is CASSRGTQYF. The CDR3 DNA reads TGTGCCAGCAGCCGCGGTACGCAGTATTTT.

This clone appeared a single time. CDR3 sequence: CASSLDITQETQYF. In DNA, the CDR3 is TGTGCCAGCAGCTTAGACATAACACAGGAGACCCAGTACTTC. This chain links TRBV2 with TRBJ2-5; D is undetermined. Germline V gene sequence: CDR1 SNHLY, CDR2 FYNNEI. V was shortened by 6 bases and J by 5 bases, with 16 bases between the two germline ends. The CDR3 has 14 amino acids.

The DNA for the CDR3 is TGCGCCAGCAGCCAAGCAGACAGGGACAATTCACCCCTCCACTTT. It encodes CASSQADRDNSPLHF. The J gene is TRBJ1-6, the V gene TRBV4-1; 7 bases are a match to TRBD1. CDR3 size: 15 residues. From germline, CDR1 is MGHRA and CDR2 YSYEKL. The trim removed 1 base at V and 7 bases at J, leaving 4 bases unmatched.

The chain has TRBV9 and TRBJ2-2; D uncertain. Germline lookup yields CDR1 SGDLS and CDR2 YYNGEE. V lost 3 bases, J lost 0 bases, and 9 bases lay in between. The CDR3 length is 15 residues. The CDR3 DNA sequence: TGTGCCAGCAGCGCTAGACAAACGAACACCGGGGAGCTGTTTTTT. Protein: CASSARQTNTGELFF.

The chain is built from TRBV5-1 and TRBJ2-3, with TRBD2 matching over 11 bases. CDR1 and CDR2 (germline): SGHRS, YFSETQ. Unmatched junction bases numbered 1, after V lost 5 bases and J lost 2 bases. CDR3 length equals 14 residues. CDR3 sequence: CASRTSGVTDTQYF. CDR3 coding DNA: TGCGCCAGCAGGACTAGCGGGGTCACAGATACGCAGTATTTT.

This clone was counted between two and nine times. The same CDR3 can be traced to other DNA sequences in this sample. The chain combines TRBV5-1 with TRBJ2-5; D gene ambiguous. With 0 bases removed from V and 5 bases from J, the gap between germline ends came to 5 bases. This CDR3 is 12 amino acids long. Germline V gene sequence: CDR1 SGHRS, CDR2 YFSETQ. The CDR3 nucleotides read TGCGCCAGCAGCTTGGATGCCGAGACCCAGTACTTC. It encodes CASSLDAETQYF.

V and J are TRBV7-8 and TRBJ1-5; unclear D gene. The CDR3 spans 16 residues. Trimming cost V 1 base and J 0 bases, with 10 bases left between them. Looked up from germline, CDR1 is SGHVS and CDR2 is FQNEAQ. CDR3 sequence reads: CASSLESQSSNQPQHF. CDR3 sequence (DNA): TGTGCCAGCAGCTTAGAATCCCAGTCTAGCAATCAGCCCCAGCATTTT.

The CDR3: CASSLGQGPEAFF. The DNA for the CDR3 is TGTGCCAGCAGTCTCGGACAGGGCCCTGAAGCTTTCTTT. The J gene is TRBJ1-1, the V gene TRBV28; TRBD1 matches 8 bases. Losses at the gene ends were 5 bases for V and 6 bases for J; bases not matched to a gene: 5. Germline CDR1 and CDR2: MDHEN and SYDVKM. CDR3 length: 13 residues.

The chain joins TRBV5-4 to TRBJ1-2; D is unclear. The germline V and J ends were trimmed by 1 base and 7 bases, with 14 bases remaining between them. The CDR3 extends over 14 amino acids. Germline CDR1 is SGHNT and CDR2 is YYREEE (reference sequence). As DNA, the CDR3 is TGTGCCAGCAGCTTGATGTCCGGCGGTAGTGGCTACACCTTC. As protein: CASSLMSGGSGYTF. Drawing the rest from reference TRBV5-4 and TRBJ1-2, the complete variable domain is ETGVTQSPTHLIKTRGQQVTLRCSSQSGHNTVSWYQQALGQGPQFIFQYYREEENGRGNFPPRFSGLQFPNYSSELNVNALELDDSALYLCASSLMSGGSGYTFGSGTRLTVV.

This sequence joins TRBV6-1 and TRBJ1-2; D is ambiguous. CDR3 length equals 11 residues. Trimming stripped 8 bases from V and 5 bases from J, with 9 bases between. CDR1 is MNHNS and CDR2 is SASEGT in the germline V gene. CDR3 sequence reads: CASASGYGYTF. CDR3 nucleotides: TGTGCCAGCGCTTCCGGGTATGGCTACACCTTC.

The chain carries TRBV2 and TRBJ2-7; no reliable D call. The CDR3 consists of 14 residues. Germline values: CDR1 SNHLY, CDR2 FYNNEI. The V end was cut by 6 bases, the J end by 2 bases, with 14 bases between. DNA of the CDR3: TGTGCCAGCAGCGTACAGAACTTAGCCTACGAGCAGTACTTC. Encoded protein: CASSVQNLAYEQYF.

The chain is built from TRBV7-3 and TRBJ2-1; 9 bases are a match to TRBD2. The CDR3 has 15 amino acids. V gave up 5 bases and J gave up 3 bases; unmatched junction bases: 5. CDR1 SGHTA and CDR2 FQGTGA come from the germline V gene. CDR3 amino acids: CASSPAGGYYNEQFF. The CDR3 coding sequence is TGTGCCAGCAGCCCAGCGGGGGGATACTACAATGAGCAGTTCTTC.

The rearrangement links TRBV6-5 to TRBJ2-3, with TRBD2 matching 12 bases. The CDR3 has 15 amino acids. Trimming cost V 2 bases and J 8 bases; bases outside gene matches: 5. CDR1 is MNHEY and CDR2 is SVGAGI in the germline V gene. CDR3 nucleotide sequence: TGTGCCAGCAGTTACCAGACTAGCGGGGGAGGTACGCAGTATTTT. It encodes CASSYQTSGGGTQYF.

J is TRBJ2-3 and V is TRBV9; 13 nucleotides match TRBD2. V lost 3 bases and J lost 6; bases outside the gene matches: 1. CDR1 SGDLS and CDR2 YYNGEE come from the germline V gene. CDR3 length: 14 residues. The CDR3 spells CASSAGLAGDTQYF. The CDR3 nucleotides are TGTGCCAGCAGCGCGGGACTAGCGGGGGATACGCAGTATTTT.

This clone occurred once. The chain carries TRBV30 and TRBJ2-7; 9 nucleotides match TRBD2. J was trimmed by 2 bases and V by 2 bases; bases with no gene match: 7. The CDR3 loop spans 15 amino acids. Germline loops: CDR1 GTSNPN, CDR2 SVGIG (reference sequence). CDR3 amino acids: CAWSTSGGLTYEQYF. The CDR3 DNA sequence: TGTGCCTGGAGTACCAGCGGGGGGCTAACCTACGAGCAGTACTTC.

The V gene is TRBV28, the J gene TRBJ2-7; 7 nucleotides line up with TRBD2. The CDR3 is 16 residues long. Trimming took 5 bases from V and 2 from J; bases not matched to a gene: 12. Germline V gene lookup returns CDR1 MDHEN and CDR2 SYDVKM. CDR3 region: CASSHRYGGIPYEQYF. The CDR3 DNA follows: TGTGCCAGCAGTCATCGTTACGGGGGGATCCCCTACGAGCAGTACTTC.

The CDR3 is CASSLPGTYGYTF. CDR3 bases: TGTGCCAGCAGTTTGCCGGGAACTTATGGCTACACCTTC. This sequence joins TRBV28 and TRBJ1-2; D gene unclear. Germline loops: CDR1 MDHEN, CDR2 SYDVKM. This CDR3 is 13 amino acids long. Trimming took 3 bases from V and 5 from J, leaving 10 bases between them.

The chain carries TRBV6-6 and TRBJ2-3; no firm D call. Between the trimmed V and J ends, which lost 5 bases and 5 bases, there was a span of 11 bases. The CDR3 is 13 amino acids. The germline CDR1 and CDR2 sequences are MNHNY and SVGAGI (reference sequence). CDR3 residues: CASSLNPGDTQYF. CDR3 nucleotide sequence: TGTGCCAGCAGTCTCAACCCCGGAGATACGCAGTATTTT.